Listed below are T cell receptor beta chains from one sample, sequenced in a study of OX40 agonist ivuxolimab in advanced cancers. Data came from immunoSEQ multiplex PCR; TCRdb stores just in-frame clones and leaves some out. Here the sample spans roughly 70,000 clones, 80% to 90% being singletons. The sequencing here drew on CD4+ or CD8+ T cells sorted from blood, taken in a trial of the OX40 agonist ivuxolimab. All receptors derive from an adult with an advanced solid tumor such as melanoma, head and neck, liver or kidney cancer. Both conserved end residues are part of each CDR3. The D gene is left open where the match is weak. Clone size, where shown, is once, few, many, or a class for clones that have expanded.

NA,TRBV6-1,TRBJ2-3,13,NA,CASSEASDTTQYF,TGTGCCAGCAGTGAAGCTTCCGATACTACGCAGTATTTT
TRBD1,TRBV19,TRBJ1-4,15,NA,CASREGQAYNEKLFF,TGTGCCAGTAGAGAAGGACAGGCCTATAATGAAAAACTGTTTTTT
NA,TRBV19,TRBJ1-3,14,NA,CASTAGLTGNTIYF,TGTGCCAGTACGGCAGGGCTGACTGGAAACACCATATATTTT
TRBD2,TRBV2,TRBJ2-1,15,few,CASRIGTNPGREQFF,TGTGCCAGCAGGATCGGGACTAACCCGGGGAGGGAGCAGTTCTTC
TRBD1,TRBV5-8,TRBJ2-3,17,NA,CASSSLGQSASTDTQYF,TGTGCCAGCAGCTCGCTGGGACAGTCGGCTAGCACAGATACGCAGTATTTT
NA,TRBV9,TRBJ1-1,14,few,CASNLGGGSTEAFF,TGTGCCAGCAACTTAGGGGGAGGGAGCACTGAAGCTTTCTTT
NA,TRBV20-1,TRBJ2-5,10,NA,CSARKETQYF,TGCAGTGCTAGGAAAGAGACCCAGTACTTC
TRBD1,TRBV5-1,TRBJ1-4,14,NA,CASSWNRGREKLFF,TGCGCCAGCAGCTGGAACAGGGGGCGCGAAAAACTGTTTTTT
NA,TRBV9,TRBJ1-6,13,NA,CARTESYVPPLHF,TGTGCCAGGACCGAATCCTATGTTCCACCCCTCCACTTT
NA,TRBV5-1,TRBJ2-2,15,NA,CASSLAVLSGGELFF,TGCGCCAGCAGCTTGGCCGTCTTAAGTGGCGGGGAGCTGTTTTTT
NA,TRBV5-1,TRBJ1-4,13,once,CASSSGANEKLFF,TGCGCCAGCAGCTCCGGGGCTAATGAAAAACTGTTTTTT
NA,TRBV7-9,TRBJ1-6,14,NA,CASSLEAYNSPLHF,TGTGCCAGCAGCTTAGAAGCCTATAATTCACCCCTCCACTTT
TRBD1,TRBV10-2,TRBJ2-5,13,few,CASRQGARETQYF,TGCGCCAGCAGACAGGGGGCGAGAGAGACCCAGTACTTC
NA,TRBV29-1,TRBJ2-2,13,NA,CSVTARNTGELFF,TGCAGCGTCACGGCGAGGAACACCGGGGAGCTGTTTTTT
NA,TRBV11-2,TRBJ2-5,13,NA,CASSRGLQETQYF,TGTGCCAGCAGCCGGGGGCTCCAAGAGACCCAGTACTTC
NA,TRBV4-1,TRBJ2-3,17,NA,CASSQVEGGGFTDTQYF,TGCGCCAGCAGCCAAGTCGAGGGAGGGGGGTTCACAGATACGCAGTATTTT
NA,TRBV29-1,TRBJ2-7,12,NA,CSIRGQGYEQYF,TGCAGCATCCGAGGGCAGGGTTACGAGCAGTACTTC
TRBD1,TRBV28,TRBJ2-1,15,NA,CASSFPSTGHNEQFF,TGTGCCAGCAGTTTCCCCTCGACAGGGCACAATGAGCAGTTCTTC
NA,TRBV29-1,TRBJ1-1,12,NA,CSVDRAGTGAFF,TGCAGCGTTGATAGGGCCGGTACAGGAGCTTTCTTT
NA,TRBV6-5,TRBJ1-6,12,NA,CASTQGAGSLHF,TGTGCCAGCACACAGGGAGCTGGGTCCCTCCACTTT
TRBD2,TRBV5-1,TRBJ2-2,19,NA,CASSQIGLAGGRATGELFF,TGCGCCAGCAGCCAAATAGGGCTAGCGGGGGGGCGTGCCACCGGGGAGCTGTTTTTT
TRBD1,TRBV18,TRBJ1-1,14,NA,CASSPDRGRTEAFF,TGTGCCAGCTCACCAGACAGGGGGCGAACTGAAGCTTTCTTT
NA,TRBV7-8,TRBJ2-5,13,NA,CASNPNIGETQYF,TGTGCCAGCAACCCAAACATCGGGGAGACCCAGTACTTC
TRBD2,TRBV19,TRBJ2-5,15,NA,CASSTSGGLQETQYF,TGTGCCAGTAGTACCTCGGGGGGACTTCAAGAGACCCAGTACTTC
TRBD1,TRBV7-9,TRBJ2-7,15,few,CASSLGGTGSYEQYF,TGTGCCAGCAGCTTAGGGGGGACAGGGTCCTACGAGCAGTACTTC
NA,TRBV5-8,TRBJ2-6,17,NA,CASSLAVLPSGANVLTF,TGTGCCAGCAGCTTGGCCGTTCTTCCCTCTGGGGCCAACGTCCTGACTTTC
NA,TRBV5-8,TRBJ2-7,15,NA,CASSLVAGPTYEQYF,TGTGCCAGCAGCTTGGTCGCGGGGCCAACATACGAGCAGTACTTC
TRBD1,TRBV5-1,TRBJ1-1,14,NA,CASSLSGQGFEAFF,TGCGCCAGCAGCTTATCGGGACAGGGATTTGAAGCTTTCTTT
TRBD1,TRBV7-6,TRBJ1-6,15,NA,CASSLEDRDNSPLHF,TGTGCCAGCAGCTTAGAAGACAGGGATAATTCACCCCTCCACTTT
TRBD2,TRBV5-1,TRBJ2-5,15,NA,CASSPLAGGQETQYF,TGCGCCAGCAGCCCTCTAGCGGGGGGGCAAGAGACCCAGTACTTC
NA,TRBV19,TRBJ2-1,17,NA,CASSISRAGRLYNEQFF,TGTGCCAGTAGTATTTCGAGGGCAGGAAGGTTATACAATGAGCAGTTCTTC
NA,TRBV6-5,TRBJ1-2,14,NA,CAFPASPSWDGYTF,TGTGCCTTCCCCGCCAGCCCGTCTTGGGATGGCTACACCTTC
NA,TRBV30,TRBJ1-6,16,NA,CACPRTIGSYNSPLHF,TGTGCCTGCCCCCGGACAATCGGCTCCTATAATTCACCCCTCCACTTT
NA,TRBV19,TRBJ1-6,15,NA,CASSITGRENSPLHF,TGTGCCAGTAGTATAACGGGACGGGAAAATTCACCCCTCCACTTT
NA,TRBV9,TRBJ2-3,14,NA,CASSVLPRGDTQYF,TGTGCCAGCAGCGTACTCCCTAGGGGGGATACGCAGTATTTT
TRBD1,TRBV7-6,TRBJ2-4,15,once,CASSPAVTGKNIQYF,TGTGCCAGCAGCCCCGCCGTGACAGGGAAAAACATTCAGTACTTC
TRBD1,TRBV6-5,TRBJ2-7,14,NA,CASRKQGEIYEQYF,TGTGCCAGCAGAAAACAGGGGGAAATTTACGAGCAGTACTTC
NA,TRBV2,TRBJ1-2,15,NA,CASSEAGTGLYGYTF,TGTGCCAGCAGTGAAGCGGGAACAGGGCTCTATGGCTACACCTTC
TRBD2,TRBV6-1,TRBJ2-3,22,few,CASSEGGWAGGEANAPADTQYF,TGTGCCAGCAGTGAAGGGGGCTGGGCGGGGGGTGAGGCCAACGCCCCCGCAGATACGCAGTATTTT
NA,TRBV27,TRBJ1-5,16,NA,CASPCAGIVSNQPQHF,TGTGCCAGTCCATGTGCAGGGATAGTAAGCAATCAGCCCCAGCATTTT
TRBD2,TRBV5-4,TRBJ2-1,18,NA,CASSFRLAGGYNYNEQFF,TGTGCCAGCAGCTTCCGACTAGCGGGGGGATATAACTACAATGAGCAGTTCTTC
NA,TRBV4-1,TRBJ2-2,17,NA,CASSQSQSGTQSGELFF,TGCGCCAGCAGCCAATCCCAATCCGGGACTCAATCCGGGGAGCTGTTTTTT
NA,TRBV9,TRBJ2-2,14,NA,CASSVIMNTGELFF,TGTGCCAGCAGCGTAATAATGAACACCGGGGAGCTGTTTTTT